The source of this T cell receptor beta chain is a study of Ad26.COV2.S vaccination and SARS-CoV-2 variants. General study points: Individuals receiving vaccine had higher spike-specific TCR breadth than placebo recipients did.

Sequencing used immunoSEQ multiplex PCR; TCRdb keeps in-frame clones, though not all of them. Seen here are 180,000 or so clones, 70% to 90% observed once, and the top ten hold about 5.5%. Looked up from germline, CDR1 is SEHNR and CDR2 is FQNEAQ (reference sequence). This CDR3 comprises 14 residues. J gave up 4 bases and V 4 bases, and 2 bases lay outside the gene matches. This clone was found a few times. The antigen remains undetermined. The chain joins TRBV7-9 to TRBJ1-5; the match to TRBD1 covers 9 bases. Sample: peripheral blood, taken after recovery from COVID-19. This clonotype originated in a human donor who had recovered from COVID-19. This CDR3 reads CASSSGQGNQPQHF. The CDR3 nucleotides are TGTGCCAGCAGCTCGGGACAGGGAAATCAGCCCCAGCATTTT.